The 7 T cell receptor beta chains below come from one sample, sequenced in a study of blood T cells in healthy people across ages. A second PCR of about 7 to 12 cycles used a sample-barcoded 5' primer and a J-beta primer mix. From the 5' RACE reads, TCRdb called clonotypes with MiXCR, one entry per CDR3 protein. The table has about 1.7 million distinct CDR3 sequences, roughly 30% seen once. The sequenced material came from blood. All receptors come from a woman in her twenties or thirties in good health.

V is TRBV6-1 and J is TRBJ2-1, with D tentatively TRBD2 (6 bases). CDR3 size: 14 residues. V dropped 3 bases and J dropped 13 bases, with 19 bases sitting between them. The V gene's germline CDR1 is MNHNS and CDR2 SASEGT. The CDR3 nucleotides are TGTGCCAGCAGTGATGGGGGTAGTCGGGAGACCCAGTTCTTC. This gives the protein CASSDGGSRETQFF.

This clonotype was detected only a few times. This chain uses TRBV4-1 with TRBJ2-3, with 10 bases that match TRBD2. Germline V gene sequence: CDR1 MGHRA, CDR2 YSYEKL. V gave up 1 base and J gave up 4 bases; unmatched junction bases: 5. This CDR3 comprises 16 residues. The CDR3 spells CASSQVFTSGADTQYF. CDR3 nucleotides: TGCGCCAGCAGCCAAGTGTTTACTAGCGGGGCAGATACGCAGTATTTT.

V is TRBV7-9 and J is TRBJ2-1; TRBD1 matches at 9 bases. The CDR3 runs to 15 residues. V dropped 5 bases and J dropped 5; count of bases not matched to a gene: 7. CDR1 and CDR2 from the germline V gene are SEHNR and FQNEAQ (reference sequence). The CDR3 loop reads CASSHTGQGNNEQFF. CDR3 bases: TGTGCCAGCAGCCACACGGGACAGGGCAACAATGAGCAGTTCTTC.

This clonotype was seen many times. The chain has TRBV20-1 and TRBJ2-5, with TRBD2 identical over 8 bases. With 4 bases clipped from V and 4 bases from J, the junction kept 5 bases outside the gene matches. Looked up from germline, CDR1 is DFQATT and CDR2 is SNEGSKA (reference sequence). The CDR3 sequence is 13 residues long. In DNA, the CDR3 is TGCAGTGCTACCGAGCGGGGGACAGAGACCCAGTACTTC. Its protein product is CSATERGTETQYF.

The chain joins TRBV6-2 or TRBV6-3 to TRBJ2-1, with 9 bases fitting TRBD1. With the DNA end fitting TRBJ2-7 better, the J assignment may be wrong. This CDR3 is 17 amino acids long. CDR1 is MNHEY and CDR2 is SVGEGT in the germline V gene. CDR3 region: CASSYHKGQGRYNEQYF. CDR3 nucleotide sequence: TGTGCCAGCAGTTACCATAAAGGACAGGGGAGATACAATGAGCAGTACTTC.

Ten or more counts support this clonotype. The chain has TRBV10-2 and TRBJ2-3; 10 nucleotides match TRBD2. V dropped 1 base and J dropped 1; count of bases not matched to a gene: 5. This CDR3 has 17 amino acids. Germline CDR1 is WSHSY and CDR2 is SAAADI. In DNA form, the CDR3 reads TGCGCCAGCAGTGAGTTTCTGGGGACTAGCGGCACAGATACGCAGTATTTT. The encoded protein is CASSEFLGTSGTDTQYF.

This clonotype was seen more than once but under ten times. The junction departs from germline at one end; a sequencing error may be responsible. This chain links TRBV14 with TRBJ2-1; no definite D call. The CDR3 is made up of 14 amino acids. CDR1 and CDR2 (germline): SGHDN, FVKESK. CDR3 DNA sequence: TGTGCCAGTAGCAGGTGGTCCTCCCACAATGAGCAGTTCTTC. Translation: CASSRWSSHNEQFF. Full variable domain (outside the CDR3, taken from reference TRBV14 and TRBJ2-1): EAGVTQFPSHSVIEKGQTVTLRCDPISGHDNLYWYRRVMGKEIKFLLHFVKESKQDESGMPNNRFLAERTGGTYSTLKVQPAELEDSGVYFCASSRWSSHNEQFFGPGTRLTVL.